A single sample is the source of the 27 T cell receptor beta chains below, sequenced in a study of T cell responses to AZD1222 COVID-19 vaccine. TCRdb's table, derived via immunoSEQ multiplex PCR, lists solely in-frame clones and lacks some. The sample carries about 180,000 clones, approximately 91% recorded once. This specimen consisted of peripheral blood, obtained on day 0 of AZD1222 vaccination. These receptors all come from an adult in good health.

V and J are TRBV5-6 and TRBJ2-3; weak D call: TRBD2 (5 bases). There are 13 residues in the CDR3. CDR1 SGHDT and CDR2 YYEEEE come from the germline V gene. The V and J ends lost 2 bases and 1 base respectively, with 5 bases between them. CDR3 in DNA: TGTGCCAGCAGCTTTAGCGGCACAGATACGCAGTATTTT. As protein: CASSFSGTDTQYF.

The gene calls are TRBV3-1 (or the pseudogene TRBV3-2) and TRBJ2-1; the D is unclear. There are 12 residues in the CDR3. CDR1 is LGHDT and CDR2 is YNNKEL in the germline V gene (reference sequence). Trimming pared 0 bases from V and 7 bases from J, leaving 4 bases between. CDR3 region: CASSQEINEQFF. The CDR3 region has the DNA TGTGCCAGCAGCCAAGAAATAAATGAGCAGTTCTTC.

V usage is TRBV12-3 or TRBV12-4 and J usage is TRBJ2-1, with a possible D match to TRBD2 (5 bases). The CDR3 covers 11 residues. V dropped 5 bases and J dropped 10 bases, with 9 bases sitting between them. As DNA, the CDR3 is TGTGCCAGCAGTAGAGGACTGGAGCAGTTCTTC. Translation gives CASSRGLEQFF.

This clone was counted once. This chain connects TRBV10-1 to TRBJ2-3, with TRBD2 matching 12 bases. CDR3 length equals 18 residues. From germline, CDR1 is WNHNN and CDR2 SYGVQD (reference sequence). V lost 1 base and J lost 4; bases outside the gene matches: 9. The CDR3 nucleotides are TGCGCCAGCAGTGAGTTTCCTTCCCTAGCGGGAGGGGCAGATACGCAGTATTTT. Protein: CASSEFPSLAGGADTQYF.

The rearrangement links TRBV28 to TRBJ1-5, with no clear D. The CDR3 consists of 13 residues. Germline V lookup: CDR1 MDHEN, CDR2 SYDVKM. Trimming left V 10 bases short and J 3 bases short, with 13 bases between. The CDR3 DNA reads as TGTGCCACCGGCAGAGAAACCAATCAGCCCCAGCATTTT. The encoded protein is CATGRETNQPQHF.

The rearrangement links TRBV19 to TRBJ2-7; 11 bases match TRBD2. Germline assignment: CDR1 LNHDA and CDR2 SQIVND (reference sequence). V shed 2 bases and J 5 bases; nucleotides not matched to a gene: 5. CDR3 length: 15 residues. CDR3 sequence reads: CASSISLAGGDEQYF. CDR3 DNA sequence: TGTGCCAGTAGTATATCTCTAGCGGGGGGCGACGAGCAGTACTTC.

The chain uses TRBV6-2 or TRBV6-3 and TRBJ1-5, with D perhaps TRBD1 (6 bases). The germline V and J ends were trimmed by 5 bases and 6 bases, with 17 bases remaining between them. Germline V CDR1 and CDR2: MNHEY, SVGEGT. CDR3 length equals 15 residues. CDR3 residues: CASSVFRGPAQPQHF. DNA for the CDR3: TGTGCCAGCAGTGTTTTCAGGGGACCGGCTCAGCCCCAGCATTTT.

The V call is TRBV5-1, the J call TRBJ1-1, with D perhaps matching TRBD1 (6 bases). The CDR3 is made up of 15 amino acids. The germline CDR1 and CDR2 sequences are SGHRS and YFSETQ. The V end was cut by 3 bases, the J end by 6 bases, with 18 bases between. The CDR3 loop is CASSSDGGPGAEAFF. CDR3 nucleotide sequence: TGCGCCAGCAGCTCGGACGGGGGGCCGGGCGCTGAAGCTTTCTTT.

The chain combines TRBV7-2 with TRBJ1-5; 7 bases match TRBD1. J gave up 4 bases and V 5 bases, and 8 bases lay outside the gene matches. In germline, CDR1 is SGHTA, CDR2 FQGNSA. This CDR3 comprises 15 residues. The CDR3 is CASSPGGFMNQPQHF. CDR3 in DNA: TGTGCCAGCAGCCCAGGGGGTTTCATGAATCAGCCCCAGCATTTT. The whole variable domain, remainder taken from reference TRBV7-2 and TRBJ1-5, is GAGVSQSPSNKVTEKGKDVELRCDPISGHTALYWYRQSLGQGLEFLIYFQGNSAPDKSGLPSDRFSAERTGGSVSTLTIQRTQQEDSAVYLCASSPGGFMNQPQHFGDGTRLSIL.

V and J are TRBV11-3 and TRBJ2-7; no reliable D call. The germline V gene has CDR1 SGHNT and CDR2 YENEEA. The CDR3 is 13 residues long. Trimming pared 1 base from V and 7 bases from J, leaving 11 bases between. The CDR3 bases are TGTGCCAGCAGCTTAGGTACTCCGTCGGAGCAGTACTTC. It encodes CASSLGTPSEQYF.

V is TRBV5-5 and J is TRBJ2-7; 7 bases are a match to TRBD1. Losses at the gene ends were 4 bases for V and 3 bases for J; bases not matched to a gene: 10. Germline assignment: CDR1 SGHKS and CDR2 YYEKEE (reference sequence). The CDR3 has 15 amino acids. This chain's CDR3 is CASSTTPTGVYEQYF. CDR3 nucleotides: TGTGCCAGCAGCACAACCCCTACAGGGGTCTACGAGCAGTACTTC. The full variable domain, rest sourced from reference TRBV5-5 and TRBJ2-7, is DAGVTQSPTHLIKTRGQQVTLRCSPISGHKSVSWYQQVLGQGPQFIFQYYEKEERGRGNFPDRFSARQFPNYSSELNVNALLLGDSALYLCASSTTPTGVYEQYFGPGTRLTVT.

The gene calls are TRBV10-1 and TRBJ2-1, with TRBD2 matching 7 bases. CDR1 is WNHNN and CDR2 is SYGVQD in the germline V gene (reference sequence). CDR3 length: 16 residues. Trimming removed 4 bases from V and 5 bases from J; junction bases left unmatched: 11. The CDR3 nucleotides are TGCGCCAGCAGTGGGGCTAGCGGAGGAGGGGACAATGAGCAGTTCTTC. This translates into CASSGASGGGDNEQFF.

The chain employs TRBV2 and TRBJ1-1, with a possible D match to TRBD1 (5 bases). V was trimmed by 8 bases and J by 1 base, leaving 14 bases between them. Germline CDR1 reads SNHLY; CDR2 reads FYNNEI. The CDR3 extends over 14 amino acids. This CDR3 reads CASREQQANTEAFF. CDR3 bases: TGTGCCAGCCGAGAACAACAGGCGAACACTGAAGCTTTCTTT.

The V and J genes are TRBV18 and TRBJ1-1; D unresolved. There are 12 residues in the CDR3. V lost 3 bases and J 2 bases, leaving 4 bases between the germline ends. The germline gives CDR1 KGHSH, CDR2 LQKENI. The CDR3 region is CASSPDNTEAFF. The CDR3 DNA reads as TGTGCCAGCTCACCGGACAACACTGAAGCTTTCTTT.

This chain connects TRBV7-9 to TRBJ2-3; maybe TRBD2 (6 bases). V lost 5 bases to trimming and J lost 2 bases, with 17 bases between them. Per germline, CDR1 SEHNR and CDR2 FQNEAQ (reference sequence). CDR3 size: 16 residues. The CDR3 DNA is TGTGCCAGCAGCGTATGGGGGGACGGAACCACAGATACGCAGTATTTT. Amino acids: CASSVWGDGTTDTQYF.

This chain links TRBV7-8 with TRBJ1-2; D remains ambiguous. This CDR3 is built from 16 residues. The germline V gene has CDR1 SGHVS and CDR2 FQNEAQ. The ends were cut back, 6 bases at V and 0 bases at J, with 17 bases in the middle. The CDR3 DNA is TGTGCCAGCAGTCCCGGGAGGGAACCTGCTAACTATGGCTACACCTTC. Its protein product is CASSPGREPANYGYTF.

The CDR3: CASSVGTANQPQHF. CDR3 in DNA: TGTGCCAGCAGCGTAGGGACAGCAAATCAGCCCCAGCATTTT. The gene calls are TRBV9 and TRBJ1-5, with D perhaps matching TRBD1 (6 bases). Looked up from germline, CDR1 is SGDLS and CDR2 is YYNGEE. V shed 0 bases and J shed 4 bases, with 8 bases lying between them. The CDR3 totals 14 residues.

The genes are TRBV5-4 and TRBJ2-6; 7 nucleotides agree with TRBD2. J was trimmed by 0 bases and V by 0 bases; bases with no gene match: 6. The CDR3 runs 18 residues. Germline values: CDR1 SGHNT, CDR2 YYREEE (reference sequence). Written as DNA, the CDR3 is TGTGCCAGCAGCTTGGGGAGCCCGGGGGGCTCTGGGGCCAACGTCCTGACTTTC. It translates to CASSLGSPGGSGANVLTF.

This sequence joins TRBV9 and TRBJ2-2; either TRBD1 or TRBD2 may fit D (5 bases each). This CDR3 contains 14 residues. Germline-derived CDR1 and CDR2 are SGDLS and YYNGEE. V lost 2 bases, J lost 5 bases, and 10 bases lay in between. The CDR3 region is CASSVTGQTGELFF. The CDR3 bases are TGTGCCAGCAGCGTGACGGGGCAAACCGGGGAGCTGTTTTTT.

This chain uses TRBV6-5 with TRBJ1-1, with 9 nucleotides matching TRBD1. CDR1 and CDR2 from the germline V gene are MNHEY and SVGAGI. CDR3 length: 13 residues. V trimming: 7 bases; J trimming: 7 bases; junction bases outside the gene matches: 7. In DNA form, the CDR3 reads TGTGCCAGCACTACCGGACAGGGGCGTGAAGCTTTCTTT. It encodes CASTTGQGREAFF.

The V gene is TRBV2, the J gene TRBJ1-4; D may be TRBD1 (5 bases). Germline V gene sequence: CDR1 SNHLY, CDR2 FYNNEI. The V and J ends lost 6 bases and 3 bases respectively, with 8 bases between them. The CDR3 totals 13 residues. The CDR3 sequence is CASRAGPNEKLFF. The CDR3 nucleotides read TGTGCCAGCAGGGCAGGGCCTAATGAAAAACTGTTTTTT.

Here the CDR3 reads CASSLRLVTEAFF. CDR3 nucleotides: TGTGCCAGCAGCTTAAGGTTGGTCACTGAAGCTTTCTTT. The V call is TRBV7-6, the J call TRBJ1-1, with no clear D. V dropped 2 bases and J dropped 4 bases, with 8 bases sitting between them. This CDR3 is built from 13 residues. Looked up from germline, CDR1 is SGHVS and CDR2 is FNYEAQ.

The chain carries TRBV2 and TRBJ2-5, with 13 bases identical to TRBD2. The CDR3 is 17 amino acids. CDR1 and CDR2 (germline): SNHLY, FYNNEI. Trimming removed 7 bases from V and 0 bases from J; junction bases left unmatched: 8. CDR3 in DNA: TGTGCCAGCAATGGACTAGCGGGAGAGCGTAACCAAGAGACCCAGTACTTC. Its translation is CASNGLAGERNQETQYF. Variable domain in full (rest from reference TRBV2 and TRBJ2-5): EPEVTQTPSHQVTQMGQEVILRCVPISNHLYFYWYRQILGQKVEFLVSFYNNEISEKSEIFDDQFSVERPDGSNFTLKIRSTKLEDSAMYFCASNGLAGERNQETQYFGPGTRLLVL.

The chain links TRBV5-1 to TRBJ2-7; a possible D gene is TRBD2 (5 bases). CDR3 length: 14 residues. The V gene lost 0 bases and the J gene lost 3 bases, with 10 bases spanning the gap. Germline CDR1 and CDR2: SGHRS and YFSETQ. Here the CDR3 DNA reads TGCGCCAGCAGCTTGGATGGGGAGATCTACGAGCAGTACGTC. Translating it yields CASSLDGEIYEQYV.

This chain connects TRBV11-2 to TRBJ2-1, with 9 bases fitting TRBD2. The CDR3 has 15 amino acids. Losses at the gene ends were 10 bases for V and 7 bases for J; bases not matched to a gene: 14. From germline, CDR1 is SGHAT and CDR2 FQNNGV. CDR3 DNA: TGTGCCACCAGAGGAATCAGCGGGAGGTTTAATGAGCAGTTCTTC. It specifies CATRGISGRFNEQFF.

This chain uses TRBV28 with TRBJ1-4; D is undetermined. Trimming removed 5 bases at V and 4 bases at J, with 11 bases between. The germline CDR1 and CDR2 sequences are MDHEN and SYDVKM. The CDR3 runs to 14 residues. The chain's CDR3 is CASSLSTFNEKLFF. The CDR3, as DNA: TGTGCCAGCAGTCTTTCGACCTTTAATGAAAAACTGTTTTTT.

As DNA, the CDR3 is TGTGCCAGCAGACAGGGGGCCCCCTACGAGCAGTACTTC. Translation: CASRQGAPYEQYF. The V call is TRBV6-5, the J call TRBJ2-7; 9 nucleotides line up with TRBD1. This CDR3 is built from 13 residues. Unmatched junction bases numbered 2, after V lost 6 bases and J lost 2 bases. Germline V gene sequence: CDR1 MNHEY, CDR2 SVGAGI.